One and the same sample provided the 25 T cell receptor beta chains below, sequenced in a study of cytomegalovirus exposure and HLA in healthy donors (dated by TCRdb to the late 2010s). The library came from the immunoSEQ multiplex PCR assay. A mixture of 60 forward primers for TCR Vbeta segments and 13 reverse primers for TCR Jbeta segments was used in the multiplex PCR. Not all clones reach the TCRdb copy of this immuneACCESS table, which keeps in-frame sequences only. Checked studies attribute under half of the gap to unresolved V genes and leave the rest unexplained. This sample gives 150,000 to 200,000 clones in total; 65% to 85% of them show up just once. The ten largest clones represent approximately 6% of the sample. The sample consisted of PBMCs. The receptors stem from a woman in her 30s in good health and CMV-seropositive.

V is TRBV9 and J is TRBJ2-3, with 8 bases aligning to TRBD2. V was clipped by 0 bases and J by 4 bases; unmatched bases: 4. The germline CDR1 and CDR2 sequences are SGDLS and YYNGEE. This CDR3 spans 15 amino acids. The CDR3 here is CASSVAQTSADTQYF. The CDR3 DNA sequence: TGTGCCAGCAGCGTAGCCCAGACTAGCGCAGATACGCAGTATTTT.

The CDR3 is CATSRVIEAVGGYTF. The CDR3 DNA reads TGTGCCACCAGCAGAGTAATTGAGGCGGTCGGTGGCTACACCTTC. This chain uses TRBV15 with TRBJ1-2, with unresolved D. The germline CDR1 and CDR2 sequences are LNHNV and YYDKDF (reference sequence). Trimming removed 1 base from V and 7 bases from J, with 16 bases in between. This CDR3 contains 15 residues. Combining the CDR3 with reference TRBV15 and TRBJ1-2 gives the whole variable domain DAMVIQNPRYQVTQFGKPVTLSCSQTLNHNVMYWYQQKSSQAPKLLFHYYDKDFNNEADTPDNFQSRRPNTSFCFLDIRSPGLGDTAMYLCATSRVIEAVGGYTFGSGTRLTVV.

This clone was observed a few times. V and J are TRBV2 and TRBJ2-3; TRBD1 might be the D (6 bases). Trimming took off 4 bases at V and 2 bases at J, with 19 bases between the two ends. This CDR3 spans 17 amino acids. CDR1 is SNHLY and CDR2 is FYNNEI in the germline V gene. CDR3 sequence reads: CASSVTGWAIPTDTQYF. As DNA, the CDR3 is TGTGCCAGCAGTGTTACAGGGTGGGCCATCCCCACAGATACGCAGTATTTT.

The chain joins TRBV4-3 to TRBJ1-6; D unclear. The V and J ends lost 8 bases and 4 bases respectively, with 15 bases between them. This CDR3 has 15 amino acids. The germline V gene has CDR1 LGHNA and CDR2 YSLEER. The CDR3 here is CASGWRGRYNSPLHF. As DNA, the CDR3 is TGCGCCAGCGGATGGCGGGGAAGATATAATTCACCCCTCCACTTT.

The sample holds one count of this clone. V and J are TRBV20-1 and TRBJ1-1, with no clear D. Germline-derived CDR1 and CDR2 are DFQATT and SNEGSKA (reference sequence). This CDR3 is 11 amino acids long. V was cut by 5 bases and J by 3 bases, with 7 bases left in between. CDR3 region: CSAFGDTEAFF. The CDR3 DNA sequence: TGCAGTGCTTTCGGGGACACTGAAGCTTTCTTT.

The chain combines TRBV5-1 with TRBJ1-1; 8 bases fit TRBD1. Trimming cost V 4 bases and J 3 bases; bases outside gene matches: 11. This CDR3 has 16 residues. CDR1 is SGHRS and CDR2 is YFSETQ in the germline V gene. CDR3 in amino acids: CASSRRQGRWDTEAFF. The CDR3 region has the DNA TGCGCCAGCAGCCGCCGACAGGGGAGGTGGGACACTGAAGCTTTCTTT. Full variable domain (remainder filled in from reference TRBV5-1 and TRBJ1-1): KAGVTQTPRYLIKTRGQQVTLSCSPISGHRSVSWYQQTPGQGLQFLFEYFSETQRNKGNFPGRFSGRQFSNSRSEMNVSTLELGDSALYLCASSRRQGRWDTEAFFGQGTRLTVV.

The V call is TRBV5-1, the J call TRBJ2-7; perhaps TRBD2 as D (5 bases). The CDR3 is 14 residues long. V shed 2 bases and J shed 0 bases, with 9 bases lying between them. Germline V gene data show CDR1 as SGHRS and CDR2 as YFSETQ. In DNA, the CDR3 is TGCGCCAGCAGCTTTAGCGTATACTCCTACGAGCAGTACTTC. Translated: CASSFSVYSYEQYF.

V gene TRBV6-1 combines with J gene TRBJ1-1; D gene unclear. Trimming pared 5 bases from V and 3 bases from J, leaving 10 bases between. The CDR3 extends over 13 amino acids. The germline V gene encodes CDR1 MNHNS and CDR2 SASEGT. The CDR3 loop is CASSTDTHTEAFF. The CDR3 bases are TGTGCCAGCAGTACTGACACCCACACTGAAGCTTTCTTT.

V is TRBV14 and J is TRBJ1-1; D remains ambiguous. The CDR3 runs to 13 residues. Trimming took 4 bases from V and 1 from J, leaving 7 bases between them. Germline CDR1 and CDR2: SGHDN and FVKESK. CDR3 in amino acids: CASSRRRNTEAFF. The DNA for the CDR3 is TGTGCCAGCAGCCGACGGAGGAACACTGAAGCTTTCTTT.

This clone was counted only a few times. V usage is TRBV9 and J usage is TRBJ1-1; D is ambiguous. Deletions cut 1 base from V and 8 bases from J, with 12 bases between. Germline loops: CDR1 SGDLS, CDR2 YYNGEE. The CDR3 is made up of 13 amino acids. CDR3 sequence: CASSVLPGNEAFF. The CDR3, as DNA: TGTGCCAGCAGCGTACTCCCCGGGAACGAAGCTTTCTTT.

The CDR3 region has the DNA TGTGCCAGCAGCCAAGAAACGGCAGGGGGATATGGCTACACCTTC. Translated: CASSQETAGGYGYTF. This sequence joins TRBV4-2 and TRBJ1-2; 7 bases fit TRBD1. The ends lost 0 bases at V and 5 bases at J; junction bases unmatched: 6. Germline values: CDR1 LGHNA, CDR2 YNFKEQ. The CDR3 consists of 15 residues.

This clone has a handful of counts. This CDR3 is CASSEWQNSGNTIYF. The DNA for the CDR3 is TGTGCCAGCAGTGAATGGCAGAACTCTGGAAACACCATATATTTT. V and J are TRBV25-1 and TRBJ1-3; no clear D. The CDR3 extends over 15 amino acids. Germline V lookup: CDR1 MGHDK, CDR2 SYGVNS. Deletions cut 1 base from V and 0 bases from J, with 7 bases between. The full variable domain, with the rest looked up from reference TRBV25-1 and TRBJ1-3, is EADIYQTPRYLVIGTGKKITLECSQTMGHDKMYWYQQDPGMELHLIHYSYGVNSTEKGDLSSESTVSRIRTEHFPLTLESARPSHTSQYLCASSEWQNSGNTIYFGEGSWLTVV.

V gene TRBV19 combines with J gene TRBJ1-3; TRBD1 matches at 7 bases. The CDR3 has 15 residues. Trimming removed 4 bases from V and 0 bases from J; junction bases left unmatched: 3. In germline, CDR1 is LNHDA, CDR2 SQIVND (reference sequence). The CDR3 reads CASSSGQDSGNTIYF. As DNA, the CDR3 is TGTGCCAGTAGTAGCGGACAGGACTCTGGAAACACCATATATTTT. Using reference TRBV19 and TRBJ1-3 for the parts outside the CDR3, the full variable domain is DGGITQSPKYLFRKEGQNVTLSCEQNLNHDAMYWYRQDPGQGLRLIYYSQIVNDFQKGDIAEGYSVSREKKESFPLTVTSAQKNPTAFYLCASSSGQDSGNTIYFGEGSWLTVV.

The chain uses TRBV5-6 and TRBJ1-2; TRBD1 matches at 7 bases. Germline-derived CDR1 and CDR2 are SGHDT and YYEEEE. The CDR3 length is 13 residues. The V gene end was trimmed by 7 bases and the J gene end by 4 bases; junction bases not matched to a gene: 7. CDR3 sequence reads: CASERGLGYGYTF. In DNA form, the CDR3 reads TGTGCCAGCGAGAGGGGGCTCGGCTATGGCTACACCTTC.

This CDR3 reads CATRPSSRAGMGELFF. The CDR3 bases are TGTGCCACCAGGCCCTCTTCGAGAGCGGGTATGGGGGAGCTGTTTTTT. The J gene is TRBJ2-2, the V gene TRBV15; tentative D call: TRBD2 (6 bases). This CDR3 is 16 amino acids long. The V and J ends lost 6 bases and 8 bases respectively, with 22 bases between them. Germline V gene sequence: CDR1 LNHNV, CDR2 YYDKDF (reference sequence).

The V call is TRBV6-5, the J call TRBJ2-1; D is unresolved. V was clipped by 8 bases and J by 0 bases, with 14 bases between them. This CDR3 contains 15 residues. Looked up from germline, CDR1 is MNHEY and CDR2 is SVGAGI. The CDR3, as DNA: TGTGCCAGCCGACATAGAAAGAGCTCCTACAATGAGCAGTTCTTC. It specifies CASRHRKSSYNEQFF.

CDR3 DNA: TGTGCCAGCAGCTTAGGGCAGTCCTATGGCTACACCTTC. It is translated as CASSLGQSYGYTF. This chain links TRBV7-9 with TRBJ1-2; D is undetermined. Per germline, CDR1 SEHNR and CDR2 FQNEAQ (reference sequence). The CDR3 has 13 amino acids. Trimming removed 1 base at V and 4 bases at J, with 7 bases between.

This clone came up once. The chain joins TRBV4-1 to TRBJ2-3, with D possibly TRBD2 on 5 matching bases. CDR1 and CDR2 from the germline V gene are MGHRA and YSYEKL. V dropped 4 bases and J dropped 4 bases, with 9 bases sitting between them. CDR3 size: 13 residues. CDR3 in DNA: TGCGCCAGCAGCCGGGCGGGTGCAGATACGCAGTATTTT. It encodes CASSRAGADTQYF.

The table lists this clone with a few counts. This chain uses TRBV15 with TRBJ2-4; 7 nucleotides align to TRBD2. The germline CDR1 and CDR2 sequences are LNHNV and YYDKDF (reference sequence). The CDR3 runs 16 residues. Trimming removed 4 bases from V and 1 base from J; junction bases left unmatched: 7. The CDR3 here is CATSTVGGFAKNIQYF. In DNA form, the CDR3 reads TGTGCCACCAGCACAGTGGGGGGGTTTGCCAAAAACATTCAGTACTTC.

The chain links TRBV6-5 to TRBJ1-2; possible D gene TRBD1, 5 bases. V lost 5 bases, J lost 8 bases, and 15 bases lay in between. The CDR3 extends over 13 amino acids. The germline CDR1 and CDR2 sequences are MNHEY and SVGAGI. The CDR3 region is CASSRPQGGGYTF. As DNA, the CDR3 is TGTGCCAGCAGTCGCCCTCAGGGCGGAGGCTACACCTTC.

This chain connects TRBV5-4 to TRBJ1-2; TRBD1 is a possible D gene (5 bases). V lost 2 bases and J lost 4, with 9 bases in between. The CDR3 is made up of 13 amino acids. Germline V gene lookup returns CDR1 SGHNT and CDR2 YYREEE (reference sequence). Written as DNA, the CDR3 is TGTGCCAGCAGCTTCCAGGGCACCTATGGCTACACCTTC. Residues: CASSFQGTYGYTF.

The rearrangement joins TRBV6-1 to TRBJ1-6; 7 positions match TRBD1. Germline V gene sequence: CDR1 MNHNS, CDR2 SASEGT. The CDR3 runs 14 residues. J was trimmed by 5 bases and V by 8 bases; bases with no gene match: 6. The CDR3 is CASSGQRNNSPLHF. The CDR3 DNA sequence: TGTGCCAGCTCGGGACAGAGAAATAATTCACCCCTCCACTTT.

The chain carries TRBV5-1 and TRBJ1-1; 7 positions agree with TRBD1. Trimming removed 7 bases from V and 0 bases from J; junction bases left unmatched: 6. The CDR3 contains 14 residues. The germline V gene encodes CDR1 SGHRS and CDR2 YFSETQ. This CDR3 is CASRQGTMNTEAFF. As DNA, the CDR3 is TGCGCCAGCCGACAGGGTACCATGAACACTGAAGCTTTCTTT.

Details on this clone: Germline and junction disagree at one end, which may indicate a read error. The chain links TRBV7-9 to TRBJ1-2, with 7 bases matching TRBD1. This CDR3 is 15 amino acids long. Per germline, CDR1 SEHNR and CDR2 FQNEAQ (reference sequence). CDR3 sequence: CSSSQGAGTVYGYTF. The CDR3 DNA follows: TGTTCCAGCAGCCAAGGTGCCGGGACAGTCTATGGCTACACCTTC.

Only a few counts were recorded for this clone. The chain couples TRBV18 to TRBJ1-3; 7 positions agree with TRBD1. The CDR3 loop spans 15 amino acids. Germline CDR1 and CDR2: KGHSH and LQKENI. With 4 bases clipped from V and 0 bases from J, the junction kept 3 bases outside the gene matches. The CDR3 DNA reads TGTGCCAGCTCACGGGACAGCTTCTCTGGAAACACCATATATTTT. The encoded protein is CASSRDSFSGNTIYF.